This T cell receptor beta chain was sequenced during a study of post-analysis software for immune sequencing data. Study conclusions and caveats: TRBV5-6, TRBV5-1 and TRBV20-1 were among a few TRBV segments more frequent in patients than controls. Strong co-clustering by F measure linked samples that shared a preparation batch. Multiple sclerosis was associated with a significant reduction in normalized Chao1 diversity relative to controls.

Losses at the gene ends were 3 bases for V and 5 bases for J; bases not matched to a gene: 5. CDR3 size: 14 residues. Germline V gene data show CDR1 as MNHEY and CDR2 as SMNVEV (reference sequence). Regarding this clonotype: Its specificity is not known.

Included in the TCR beta cDNA libraries were unique molecular identifiers. TCRdb independently ran MiXCR on the PCR reads; one entry per CDR3 protein. The table lists over 700,000 distinct CDR3 sequences, roughly 30% of them singletons. The J gene is TRBJ2-5, the V gene TRBV27; TRBD1 matches at 8 bases. The sequence came from a girl between 10 and 17 years old with multiple sclerosis. The sample consisted of blood. The CDR3 loop reads CASSFDRGWETQYF. CDR3 DNA sequence: TGTGCCAGCAGTTTCGACAGGGGCTGGGAGACCCAGTACTTC.